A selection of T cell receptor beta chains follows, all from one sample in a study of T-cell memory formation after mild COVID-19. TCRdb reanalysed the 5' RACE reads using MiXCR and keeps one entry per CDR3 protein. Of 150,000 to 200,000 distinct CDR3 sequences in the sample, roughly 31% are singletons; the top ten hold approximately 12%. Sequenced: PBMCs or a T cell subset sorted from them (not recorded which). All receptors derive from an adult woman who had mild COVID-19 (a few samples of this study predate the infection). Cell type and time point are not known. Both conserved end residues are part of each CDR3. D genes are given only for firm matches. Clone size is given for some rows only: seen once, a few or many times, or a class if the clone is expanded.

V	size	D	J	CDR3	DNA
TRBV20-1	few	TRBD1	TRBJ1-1	CSPTGMNTEAFF	TGCAGTCCGACAGGGATGAACACTGAAGCTTTCTTT
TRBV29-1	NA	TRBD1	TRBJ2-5	CSVTGQLQETQYF	TGCAGCGTGACGGGACAGTTACAAGAGACCCAGTACTTC
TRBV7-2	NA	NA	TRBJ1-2	CASSLEWENYGYTF	TGTGCCAGCAGCTTAGAATGGGAGAACTATGGCTACACCTTC
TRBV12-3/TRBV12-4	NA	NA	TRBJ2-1	CASSLVGYEQFF	TGTGCCAGCAGTTTAGTGGGCTATGAGCAGTTCTTC
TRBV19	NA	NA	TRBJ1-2	CASSPRNRDGYGYTF	TGTGCCAGTAGTCCCCGCAATAGGGACGGCTATGGCTACACCTTC
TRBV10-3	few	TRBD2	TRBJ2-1	CAIGGLAGMSSYNEQFF	TGTGCCATCGGGGGACTAGCGGGGATGAGCTCCTACAATGAGCAGTTCTTC
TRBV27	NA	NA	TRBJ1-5	CASSLTWGGLQPQHF	TGTGCCAGCAGTTTAACGTGGGGGGGTTTGCAGCCCCAGCATTTT
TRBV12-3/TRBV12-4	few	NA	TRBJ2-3	CASSVNQDTQYF	TGTGCCAGCAGTGTTAACCAAGATACGCAGTATTTT
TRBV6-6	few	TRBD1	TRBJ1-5	CASSYTTGNGPQHF	TGTGCCAGCAGTTATACGACAGGGAATGGGCCCCAGCATTTT
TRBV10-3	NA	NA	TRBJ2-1	CAIRDPVNEQFF	TGTGCCATAAGGGACCCGGTAAATGAGCAGTTCTTC
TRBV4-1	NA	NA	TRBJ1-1	CASSQVLAGLRGTEAFF	TGCGCCAGCAGCCAAGTTCTAGCGGGCCTTAGAGGCACTGAAGCTTTCTTT
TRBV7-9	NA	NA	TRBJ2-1	CASSFSIGGANNEQFF	TGTGCCAGCAGCTTCAGCATAGGGGGTGCCAACAATGAGCAGTTCTTC
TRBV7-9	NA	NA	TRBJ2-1	CASSLAHTNNEQFF	TGTGCCAGCAGCTTAGCCCACACGAACAATGAGCAGTTCTTC
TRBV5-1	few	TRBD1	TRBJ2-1	CASSIPPRGNEQFF	TGCGCCAGCAGCATCCCTCCCAGGGGGAATGAGCAGTTCTTC
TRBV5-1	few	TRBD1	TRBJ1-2	CASSYTTQGALYGYTF	TGCGCCAGCAGCTATACCACACAGGGGGCGCTTTATGGCTACACCTTC
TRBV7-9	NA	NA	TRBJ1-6	CASSLGAGSLHF	TGTGCCAGCAGCTTAGGGGCAGGGTCCCTCCACTTT
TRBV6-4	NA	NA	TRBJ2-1	CASSDLWGSEQFF	TGTGCCAGCAGTGACCTCTGGGGGAGTGAGCAGTTCTTC
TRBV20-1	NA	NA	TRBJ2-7	CSATTGTSNYEQYF	TGCAGTGCTACAACCGGGACGTCGAACTACGAGCAGTACTTC
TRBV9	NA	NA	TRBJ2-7	CASSVLADSDEQYF	TGTGCCAGCAGCGTCCTAGCGGACAGCGACGAGCAGTACTTC
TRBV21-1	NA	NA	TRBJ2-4	CASSKLVRGKKNIQYF	TGTGCCAGCAGCAAATTGGTCAGGGGAAAAAAAAACATTCAGTACTTC
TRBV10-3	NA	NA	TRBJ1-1	CAISRTSGGMNTEAFF	TGTGCCATCAGTCGGACTTCCGGGGGAATGAACACTGAAGCTTTCTTT
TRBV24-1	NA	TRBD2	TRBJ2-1	CATSERLAGVDEQFF	TGTGCCACCAGCGAACGACTAGCGGGAGTCGATGAGCAGTTCTTC
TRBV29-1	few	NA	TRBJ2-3	CSAERPDTDTQYF	TGCAGCGCTGAACGGCCAGACACAGATACGCAGTATTTT
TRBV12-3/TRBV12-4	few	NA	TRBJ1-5	CASSLDLGRNQPQHF	TGTGCCAGCAGTTTGGACCTAGGCCGAAATCAGCCCCAGCATTTT
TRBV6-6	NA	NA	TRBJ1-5	CASGIGQNQPQHF	TGTGCCAGCGGGATAGGACAGAATCAGCCCCAGCATTTT
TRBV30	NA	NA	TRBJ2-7	CAWRYPGRSYEQYF	TGTGCCTGGAGATATCCGGGTCGCTCCTACGAGCAGTACTTC
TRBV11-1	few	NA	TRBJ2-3	CASSQGTVVVDTQYF	TGTGCCAGCAGTCAAGGGACTGTGGTGGTAGATACGCAGTATTTT
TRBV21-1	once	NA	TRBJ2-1	CASTGGYGDEQFF	TGTGCCAGCACCGGGGGGTATGGGGATGAGCAGTTCTTC
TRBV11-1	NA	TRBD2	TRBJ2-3	CASSRGLAGPEDTQYF	TGTGCCAGCAGCCGGGGACTAGCGGGGCCCGAGGATACGCAGTATTTT
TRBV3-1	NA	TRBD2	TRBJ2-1	CASSQVSGMTSYNEQFF	TGTGCCAGCAGCCAAGTTAGCGGGATGACTTCATACAATGAGCAGTTCTTC
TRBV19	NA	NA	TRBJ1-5	CASSIARASYQPQHF	TGTGCCAGTAGTATAGCGAGAGCTTCATATCAGCCCCAGCATTTT
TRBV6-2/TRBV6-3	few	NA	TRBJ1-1	CASSAIVAGDRNTEAFF	TGTGCCAGCAGTGCCATTGTGGCGGGTGATAGAAACACTGAAGCTTTCTTT
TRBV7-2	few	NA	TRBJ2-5	CASSRIQGAETQYF	TGTGCCAGCAGCCGTATACAGGGAGCAGAGACCCAGTACTTC
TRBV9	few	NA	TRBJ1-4	CASSVSGVGEKLFF	TGTGCCAGCAGCGTATCGGGGGTCGGTGAAAAACTGTTTTTT
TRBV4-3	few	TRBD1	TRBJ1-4	CASSRGQGTNKYEKLFF	TGCGCCAGCAGCCGTGGACAGGGAACGAATAAGTATGAAAAACTGTTTTTT
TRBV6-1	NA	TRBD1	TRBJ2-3	CASSDRDRGTNTQYF	TGTGCCAGCAGTGACCGAGACAGGGGGACAAATACGCAGTATTTT
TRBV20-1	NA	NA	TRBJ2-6	CSASLGRGANVLTF	TGCAGTGCTAGCTTGGGTAGGGGGGCCAACGTCCTGACTTTC
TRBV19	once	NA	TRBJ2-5	CASSSSRGAETQYF	TGTGCCAGTAGTAGCTCTAGGGGTGCGGAGACCCAGTACTTC
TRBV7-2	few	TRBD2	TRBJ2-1	CASSPGLADNEQFF	TGTGCCAGCAGCCCCGGACTAGCGGACAATGAGCAGTTCTTC
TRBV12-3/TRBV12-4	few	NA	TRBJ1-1	CASSRLQGYTEAFF	TGTGCCAGCAGTCGATTACAGGGCTACACTGAAGCTTTCTTT
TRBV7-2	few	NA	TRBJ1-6	CASTPIRFSYNSPLHF	TGTGCCAGCACCCCTATCAGGTTCTCCTATAATTCACCCCTCCACTTT
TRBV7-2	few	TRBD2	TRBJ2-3	CASSLARTSGTDTQYF	TGTGCCAGCAGCTTAGCGAGGACTAGCGGCACAGATACGCAGTATTTT
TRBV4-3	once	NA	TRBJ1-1	CASSQEVGGRRDTEAFF	TGCGCCAGCAGCCAAGAAGTCGGGGGGCGGAGGGACACTGAAGCTTTCTTT
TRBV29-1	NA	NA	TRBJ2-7	CSVEVLHQQYF	TGCAGCGTTGAGGTCCTACACCAGCAGTACTTC
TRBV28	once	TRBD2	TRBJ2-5	CASSPSVGRFETQYF	TGTGCCAGCAGTCCAAGCGTCGGGAGGTTTGAGACCCAGTACTTC
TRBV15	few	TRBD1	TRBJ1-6	CATSRRQGANSPLHF	TGTGCCACCAGCCGAAGACAGGGGGCCAATTCACCCCTCCACTTT
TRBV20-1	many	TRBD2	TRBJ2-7	CSATPGGGVREQYF	TGCAGTGCAACCCCGGGGGGTGGGGTACGCGAGCAGTACTTC
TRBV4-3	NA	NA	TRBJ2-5	CASSQGLSSAQETQYF	TGCGCCAGCAGCCAAGGACTTTCTAGCGCACAAGAGACCCAGTACTTC
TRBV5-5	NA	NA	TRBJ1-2	CASSTNGGLSYGYTF	TGTGCCAGCAGCACCAATGGGGGGCTTAGCTATGGCTACACCTTC
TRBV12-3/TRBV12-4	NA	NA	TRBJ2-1	CASSALLGSYNEQFF	TGTGCCAGCAGTGCGCTACTTGGCTCCTACAATGAGCAGTTCTTC
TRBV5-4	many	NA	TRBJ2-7	CASSRDIYEQYF	TGTGCCAGCAGCAGGGACATTTACGAGCAGTACTTC
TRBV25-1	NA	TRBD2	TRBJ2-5	CASSEPLAGGPRETQYF	TGTGCCAGCAGTGAACCCCTAGCGGGGGGGCCCCGAGAGACCCAGTACTTC
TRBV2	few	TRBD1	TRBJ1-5	CASSIQGPHQPQHF	TGTGCCAGCAGTATACAGGGGCCCCATCAGCCCCAGCATTTT
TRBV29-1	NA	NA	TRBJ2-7	CRAIKLSYEQYF	TGCAGGGCGATAAAGTTGTCCTACGAGCAGTACTTC
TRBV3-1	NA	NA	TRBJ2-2	CASSQVPGITGELFF	TGTGCCAGCAGCCAAGTCCCGGGGATTACCGGGGAGCTGTTTTTT
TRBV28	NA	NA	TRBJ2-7	CASSPSGLSSYEQYF	TGTGCCAGCAGTCCATCCGGCCTTAGCTCCTACGAGCAGTACTTC
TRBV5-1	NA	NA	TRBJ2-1	CASSLLPRGGNEQFF	TGCGCCAGCAGCTTGTTGCCTAGAGGGGGTAACGAGCAGTTCTTC